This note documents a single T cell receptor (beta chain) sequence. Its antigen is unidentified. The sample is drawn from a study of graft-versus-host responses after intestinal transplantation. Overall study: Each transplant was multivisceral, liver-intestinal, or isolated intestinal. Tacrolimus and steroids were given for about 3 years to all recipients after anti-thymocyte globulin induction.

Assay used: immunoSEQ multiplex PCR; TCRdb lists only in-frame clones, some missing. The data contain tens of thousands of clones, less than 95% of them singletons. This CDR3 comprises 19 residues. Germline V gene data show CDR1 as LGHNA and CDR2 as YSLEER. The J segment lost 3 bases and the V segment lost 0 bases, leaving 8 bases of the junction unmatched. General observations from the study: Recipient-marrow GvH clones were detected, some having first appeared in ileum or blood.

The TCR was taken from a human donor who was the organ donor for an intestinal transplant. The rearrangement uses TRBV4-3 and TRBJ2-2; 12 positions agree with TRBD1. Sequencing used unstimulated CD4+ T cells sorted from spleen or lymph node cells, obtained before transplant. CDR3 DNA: TGCGCCAGCAGCCAAGATTTGTCCGGGACAGGGGGCCACACCGGGGAGCTGTTTTTT. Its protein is CASSQDLSGTGGHTGELFF.